Detailed here is one TCR beta chain. The antigen remains unidentified. This may stem from a read error, because a much larger clone lies one nucleotide away. This sample is part of a study of T cells in Graves' hyperthyroidism and ophthalmopathy. The CDR3 regions of TCR beta were amplified from RNA transcripts. TCR CDR3 regions were first amplified by RT-PCR with HTBI primers. TCRdb recomputed calls from the multiplex PCR reads with MiXCR, one row per CDR3 protein. The sample records about 570,000 distinct CDR3 sequences, 12% to 15% being singletons. General observations from the study: Model-based prediction identified ophthalmopathy a median approximately 6.2 months prior to its onset.

CDR1 and CDR2 from the germline V gene are MNHEY and SMNVEV (reference sequence). The CDR3 has 13 residues. The chain is built from TRBV27 and TRBJ1-1; 7 bases match TRBD1. The source of this sequence is a woman in her thirties or forties with Graves' hyperthyroidism. Sequenced sample: blood. The CDR3 DNA follows: TGTACCAGCAGTTCCGGACAGGCCCCGCGAGCTTTCTTT. Protein: CTSSSGQAPRAFF.